A selection of T cell receptor beta chains follows, all from one sample in a study of blood T cell repertoires in COVID-19. Sequencing was performed with immunoSEQ multiplex PCR; in TCRdb, only in-frame clones are kept and a portion is missing. This sample has about 58,000 clones, with 70% to 90% found just once. Sample: peripheral blood. All receptors come from a man aged 40-50 years with active COVID-19. CDR3s include the opening cysteine and the closing phenylalanine or tryptophan. The D gene is left open where the match is weak. Clone size is shown for a subset of rows, as once, few, many or a class of expanded clone.

J gene	V gene	CDR3 length	clone size	D gene	CDR3 protein	CDR3 DNA
TRBJ2-3	TRBV7-8	16	once	TRBD2	CASSLVGLAGVDTQYF	TGTGCCAGCAGCTTAGTGGGACTAGCGGGAGTTGATACGCAGTATTTT
TRBJ1-5	TRBV19	15	-	TRBD1	CASSWDRAGNQPQHF	TGTGCCAGTAGTTGGGACAGGGCGGGTAATCAGCCCCAGCATTTT
TRBJ2-5	TRBV6-5	15	-	-	CASSPASYGGETQYF	TGTGCCAGCAGCCCCGCATCCTATGGGGGGGAGACCCAGTACTTC
TRBJ2-7	TRBV18	15	-	TRBD1	CASSPRDRGTYEQYF	TGTGCCAGCTCCCCCCGGGACAGGGGTACCTACGAGCAGTACTTC
TRBJ2-3	TRBV30	13	-	-	CAWSRGAGDTQYF	TGTGCCTGGAGTCGGGGGGCAGGAGATACGCAGTATTTT
TRBJ1-1	TRBV11-2	14	-	-	CASSVGTTNTEAFF	TGTGCCAGCAGCGTCGGGACAACGAACACTGAAGCTTTCTTT
TRBJ2-4	TRBV5-1	16	-	-	CASSSGPGAFKNIQYF	TGCGCCAGCAGCTCGGGCCCGGGAGCCTTCAAAAACATTCAGTACTTC
TRBJ2-7	TRBV5-1	14	-	-	CASSLADNGYEQYF	TGCGCCAGCAGCTTGGCGGACAATGGCTACGAGCAGTACTTC
TRBJ2-5	TRBV30	13	-	TRBD1	CAWSVQGANTQYF	TGTGCCTGGAGTGTACAGGGGGCCAACACCCAGTACTTC
TRBJ1-1	TRBV28	15	-	-	CASSSRWGGSGEAFF	TGTGCCAGCAGTTCCCGGTGGGGGGGTTCGGGTGAAGCTTTCTTT
TRBJ2-3	TRBV7-8	13	-	-	CASSKGSTDTQYF	TGTGCCAGCAGCAAGGGGTCCACAGATACGCAGTATTTT
TRBJ2-2	TRBV27	16	-	-	CASTLVRKGNTGELFF	TGTGCCAGCACCCTTGTGAGGAAAGGGAACACCGGGGAGCTGTTTTTT
TRBJ2-1	TRBV6-6	12	-	TRBD1	CASSDRGNEQFF	TGTGCCAGCTCGGACAGGGGGAATGAGCAGTTCTTC
TRBJ2-7	TRBV30	15	-	-	CAWNLEGGPPDEQYF	TGTGCCTGGAACTTAGAGGGGGGGCCCCCCGACGAGCAGTACTTC
TRBJ2-1	TRBV7-3	11	once	-	CATRGDNEQFF	TGTGCTACCCGGGGAGACAATGAGCAGTTCTTC
TRBJ2-1	TRBV12-3/TRBV12-4	13	-	-	CASSFTQDNEQFF	TGTGCCAGCAGCTTTACTCAGGACAATGAGCAGTTCTTC
TRBJ1-2	TRBV24-1	13	-	TRBD1	CATSDLNRGGYTF	TGTGCCACCAGTGACCTCAACAGGGGGGGCTACACCTTC
TRBJ2-1	TRBV24-1	16	-	-	CATSVVGQGRNNEQFF	TGTGCCACCAGTGTGGTAGGGCAGGGGAGAAACAATGAGCAGTTCTTC
TRBJ1-4	TRBV5-5	15	-	-	CASSLGPGSNEKLFF	TGTGCCAGCAGCTTGGGACCAGGATCTAATGAAAAACTGTTTTTT
TRBJ2-7	TRBV19	14	-	TRBD2	CASSGGLDALEQYF	TGTGCCAGTAGTGGTGGACTAGACGCTCTCGAGCAGTACTTC
TRBJ2-7	TRBV7-9	12	-	-	CASSRRRDEQYF	TGTGCCAGCAGCCGCAGGAGGGACGAGCAGTACTTC
TRBJ1-2	TRBV5-1	12	once	-	CASTLPGYGYTF	TGCGCCAGCACGCTACCAGGATATGGCTACACCTTC